Presented here are 12 T cell receptor beta chains from one specimen sequenced in a study of blood T cells in healthy people across ages. The authors ran a second PCR of 7 to 11 cycles using a sample-barcoded 5' primer and a J-beta primer mix. TCRdb re-analysed the 5' RACE reads in MiXCR, keeping a single row per CDR3 protein. The sample carries approximately 960,000 distinct CDR3 sequences, almost 30% recorded once. The same sample was also studied in work on T cells of mothers and their children.

Material: blood. These receptors were obtained from a woman between 35 and 50 years old in good health.

The sample holds many counts of this clonotype. J is TRBJ1-2 and V is TRBV7-9, with unresolved D. Germline CDR1 is SEHNR and CDR2 is FQNEAQ (reference sequence). The CDR3 covers 14 residues. The V end lost 2 bases, the J end lost 8 bases, and 15 bases lay between the germline ends. The CDR3 nucleotides read TGTGCCAGCAGCTTACCAAGGCAGGCGGGGGGCTACACCTTC. Protein sequence: CASSLPRQAGGYTF.

The chain joins TRBV4-1 to TRBJ2-5; TRBD2 aligns across 7 bases. The J segment lost 5 bases and the V segment lost 0 bases, leaving 12 bases of the junction unmatched. This CDR3 comprises 17 residues. CDR1 MGHRA and CDR2 YSYEKL come from the germline V gene. The CDR3 loop reads CASSQEWGRGPRETQYF. In nucleotides, the CDR3 is TGCGCCAGCAGCCAAGAATGGGGGAGGGGACCGCGGGAGACCCAGTACTTC.

This chain links TRBV20-1 with TRBJ1-1, with TRBD1 as a possible D gene (5 bases). This CDR3 has 15 amino acids. Germline CDR1 DFQATT, CDR2 SNEGSKA (reference sequence). The V end was cut by 0 bases, the J end by 5 bases, with 16 bases between. CDR3 nucleotide sequence: TGCAGTGCTAGAGAGTCATCCCCCGAGGGGACTGAAGCTTTCTTT. Protein sequence: CSARESSPEGTEAFF.

There are a few counts of this clonotype. The V call is TRBV9, the J call TRBJ2-4; TRBD2 is a possible D gene (5 bases). TRBJ2-7 explains the end of the DNA better; the J call may be wrong. The CDR3 has 14 residues. Germline V gene lookup returns CDR1 SGDLS and CDR2 YYNGEE. CDR3 DNA: TGTGCCAGCAGCGTAGGACCGGGGAAGGACGAGCAGTACTTC. This gives the protein CASSVGPGKDEQYF.

There are many counts of this clonotype. This chain uses TRBV29-1 with TRBJ1-2; no clear D gene. V was clipped by 0 bases and J by 5 bases, with 7 bases between them. The CDR3 extends over 12 amino acids. CDR1 SQVTM and CDR2 ANQGSEA come from the germline V gene. DNA for the CDR3: TGCAGCGTTGAAGAGGGCGGGTATGGCTACACCTTC. Its protein is CSVEEGGYGYTF.

CDR3 bases: TGTGCCAGCAGCGTAAGGGGGGCCAATAACTATGGCTACACCTTC. This encodes CASSVRGANNYGYTF. The V and J genes are TRBV9 and TRBJ1-2; a possible D gene is TRBD1 (6 bases). The CDR3 is 15 residues long. Per germline, CDR1 SGDLS and CDR2 YYNGEE. Trimming left V 1 base short and J 1 base short, with 11 bases between.

This clonotype was found a few times. V and J are TRBV7-6 and TRBJ1-5; 8 nucleotides align to TRBD1. Germline V CDR1 and CDR2: SGHVS, FNYEAQ. V shed 5 bases, J shed 4 bases, and the junction held 7 bases outside the gene matches. The CDR3 consists of 15 residues. Here the CDR3 reads CASSGSRGLNQPQHF. CDR3 bases: TGTGCCAGCAGCGGGAGCAGGGGGCTTAATCAGCCCCAGCATTTT.

This clonotype was detected only once. The chain recombines TRBV20-1 with TRBJ2-1, with unresolved D. The J call may be mistaken, given a closer DNA end match to TRBJ2-7. The germline CDR1 and CDR2 sequences are DFQATT and SNEGSKA (reference sequence). This CDR3 contains 13 residues. The CDR3 region has the DNA TGCAGTGCTAGCTCCCGCGGTTACAATGAGCAGTACTTC. It specifies CSASSRGYNEQYF.

CDR3 nucleotides: TGTGCCAGCAGCTTAGACAGGGGTAATACCTACGAGCAGTACTTC. Amino acid sequence: CASSLDRGNTYEQYF. V gene TRBV11-1 combines with J gene TRBJ2-7; 7 positions agree with TRBD1. This CDR3 contains 15 residues. CDR1 and CDR2 (germline): SGHAT, FQDESV (reference sequence). The V gene end was trimmed by 1 base and the J gene end by 2 bases; junction bases not matched to a gene: 5.

Concerning this clonotype: This clone may be a read error of a much larger clone one base away. The genes are TRBV20-1 and TRBJ2-1; D call uncertain. Germline V lookup: CDR1 DFQATT, CDR2 SNEGSKA (reference sequence). V lost 5 bases and J lost 12, with 11 bases in between. The CDR3 covers 10 residues. The CDR3 reads CSAVGYGQFF. CDR3 in DNA: TGCAGTGCTGTAGGGTATGGGCAGTTCTTC.

V usage is TRBV5-1 and J usage is TRBJ2-2; no definite D call. Trimming removed 3 bases from V and 5 bases from J, with 5 bases in between. The CDR3 loop spans 12 amino acids. Per germline, CDR1 SGHRS and CDR2 YFSETQ. CDR3: CASSWVTGELFF. For the CDR3, the DNA is TGCGCCAGCAGCTGGGTAACCGGGGAGCTGTTTTTT.

The gene calls are TRBV3-1 and TRBJ2-5, with 14 bases matching TRBD2. Germline V gene sequence: CDR1 LGHDT, CDR2 YNNKEL (reference sequence). This CDR3 is 17 amino acids long. Trimming at V came to 4 bases and at J to 5 bases, leaving 9 bases not matched to a gene. The CDR3 loop reads CASSLSGTSGGGETQYF. In nucleotides, the CDR3 is TGTGCCAGCAGCCTATCAGGGACTAGCGGGGGAGGCGAGACCCAGTACTTC.